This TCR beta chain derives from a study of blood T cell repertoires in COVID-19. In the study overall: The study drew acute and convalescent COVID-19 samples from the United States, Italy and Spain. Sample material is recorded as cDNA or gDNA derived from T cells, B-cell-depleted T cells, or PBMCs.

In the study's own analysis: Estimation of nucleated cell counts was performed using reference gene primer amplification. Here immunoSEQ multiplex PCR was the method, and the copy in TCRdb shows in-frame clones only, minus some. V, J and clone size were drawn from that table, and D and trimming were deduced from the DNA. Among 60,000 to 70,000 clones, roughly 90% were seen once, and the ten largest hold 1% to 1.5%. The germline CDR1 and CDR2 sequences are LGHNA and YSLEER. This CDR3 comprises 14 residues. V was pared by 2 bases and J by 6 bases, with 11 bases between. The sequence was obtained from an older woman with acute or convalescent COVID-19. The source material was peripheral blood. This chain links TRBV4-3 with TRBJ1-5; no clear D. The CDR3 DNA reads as TGCGCCAGCAGCCAAACATCCCTTGGTCAGCCCCAGCATTTT. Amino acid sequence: CASSQTSLGQPQHF.